Detailed here is one T cell receptor beta chain. This entry is derived from a study of PD-1 and CTLA-4 blockade in melanoma. The method was immunoSEQ multiplex PCR; TCRdb's version includes in-frame clones alone and lacks a portion of them. In the table there are tens of thousands of clones, 85% to 95% of which are singletons. This sequence originates from a human donor with melanoma. The sequences come from CD8+ T cells from peripheral blood, collected from a patient given anti-PD-1 treatment.

The CDR3 coding sequence is TGTGCCAGCAGCTTAGCAGACCAAGAGACCCAGTACTTC. As protein: CASSLADQETQYF. The chain employs TRBV7-9 and TRBJ2-5; D unresolved. The germline V and J ends were trimmed by 0 bases and 0 bases, with 2 bases remaining between them. Per the germline V gene, CDR1 is SEHNR and CDR2 is FQNEAQ (reference sequence). This CDR3 has 13 residues. Full variable domain (outside the CDR3, taken from reference TRBV7-9 and TRBJ2-5): DTGVSQNPRHKITKRGQNVTFRCDPISEHNRLYWYRQTLGQGPEFLTYFQNEAQLEKSRLLSDRFSAERPKGSFSTLEIQRTEQGDSAMYLCASSLADQETQYFGPGTRLLVL.